Listed below are T cell receptor beta chains from one sample, sequenced in a study of type 1 regulatory T cells. TCRdb reprocessed the reads with MiXCR, giving one entry per CDR3 protein. Among some 71,000 distinct CDR3 sequences listed, less than 25% were seen once. No antigen has been assigned to these receptors. The sample was cultured type 1 regulatory T (Tr1) cells, either the whole culture or a sorted fraction (not recorded which). These receptors all come from a human donor in good health. The CDR3 runs from the conserved cysteine through the conserved F or W. Each record gives: D gene, J gene, V gene, CDR3 protein. A D gene is named only where the DNA matches it firmly.

>NA|TRBJ2-3|TRBV7-8
CASSNLPVVGDTQYF
>TRBD2|TRBJ2-5|TRBV9
CASSPTLLAAQETQYF
>NA|TRBJ2-5|TRBV15
CATRRPGQETQYF
>NA|TRBJ2-7|TRBV21-1
CASSKAPGLAGDLMQYF
>NA|TRBJ2-6|TRBV4-2
CASSQGRLSGANVLTF
>NA|TRBJ1-1|TRBV4-2
CASSLDRQAFSAFF
>NA|TRBJ2-1|TRBV11-2
CASTPRHNEQFF
>NA|TRBJ2-3|TRBV15
CATSRDTTARYFTDTQYF
>TRBD2|TRBJ2-3|TRBV24-1
CATSAPGLAGGDTQYF
>TRBD1|TRBJ2-7|TRBV11-2
CASSPGQFSYEQYF
>NA|TRBJ1-1|TRBV6-5
CASRRALNTEAFF
>NA|TRBJ1-5|TRBV9
CASSVDPGLRPQHF
>NA|TRBJ2-7|TRBV5-1
CASSLGLGRGQNEQYF
>TRBD1|TRBJ1-2|TRBV20-1
CSARESGGDYGYTF
>NA|TRBJ2-1|TRBV30
CAWDATTYNEQFF
>NA|TRBJ1-4|TRBV27
CASSLDANREKLFF
>NA|TRBJ1-3|TRBV7-3
CASSLSGPSSGNTIYF
>NA|TRBJ2-3|TRBV5-1
CASSKDGDTQYF
>NA|TRBJ1-1|TRBV7-2
CAGSPGRVSTEAFF
>TRBD2|TRBJ2-7|TRBV5-4
CAGSKPGLAGAIHEQYF
>TRBD1|TRBJ1-5|TRBV27
CASSFQGGQPQHF
>TRBD1|TRBJ2-1|TRBV5-1
CASSLEGATDRYNEQFF
>NA|TRBJ2-3|TRBV5-1
CASSWFPGGGTDTQYF
>NA|TRBJ1-1|TRBV7-9
CASSPLRGVNTEASF
>NA|TRBJ2-1|TRBV6-6
CASCSVNTYNEQFF